This T cell receptor beta chain is drawn from a study of shared clonotypes between healthy human individuals. Assay used: immunoSEQ multiplex PCR; TCRdb lists only in-frame clones, some missing. The table has more than 2,000,000 clones, 90% to 95% seen once; the top ten hold about 0.39%. Sequenced sample: naive CD4+ T cells from PBMCs. Subset reported: CD45RA+ positively selected. This TCR was sampled from a young man in good health. Some clones in this sample may be carry-over from other donors' samples.

CDR3: CASSLVGLGSPETQYF. The CDR3 nucleotides read TGTGCCAGCAGCTTAGTGGGGTTAGGTAGTCCTGAGACCCAGTACTTC. The rearrangement links TRBV7-8 to TRBJ2-5; D uncertain. The CDR3 has 16 amino acids. Germline CDR1 is SGHVS and CDR2 is FQNEAQ. Trimming took off 1 base at V and 5 bases at J, with 17 bases between the two ends.